This is a list of T cell receptor beta chains from one sample in a study of T cells after yellow fever vaccination. TCRdb passed the 5' RACE reads through MiXCR, listing each CDR3 protein once. The table shows 450,000 to 550,000 distinct CDR3 sequences, with 20% to 25% occurring only once. This material consisted of PBMCs, taken 21 days after the first yellow fever vaccination. These TCRs come from a man younger than 35 who received the YFV17D yellow fever vaccine. Both conserved end residues are trimmed from each CDR3. A D gene is named only where the DNA matches it firmly.

CDR3 length | J gene | V gene | D gene | CDR3 protein
13 | TRBJ2-2 | TRBV11-1 | NA | ASSLTGLDTGELF
13 | TRBJ1-3 | TRBV4-3 | NA | ASSPDSNSGNTIY
16 | TRBJ2-4 | TRBV20-1 | TRBD2 | SARTPGLAGGPGNIQY
17 | TRBJ2-6 | TRBV6-5 | NA | ASSYSGAGRSSGANVLT
12 | TRBJ1-4 | TRBV5-5 | NA | ASSLEWVAEKLF
12 | TRBJ2-2 | TRBV18 | NA | ASSPLASVEELF
12 | TRBJ2-7 | TRBV7-2 | TRBD2 | ASSWTSGSYEQY
11 | TRBJ2-5 | TRBV19 | NA | ASSQNAGETQY
13 | TRBJ1-5 | TRBV20-1 | NA | SAHTGNSGNQPQH
10 | TRBJ2-5 | TRBV29-1 | NA | STRKGQETQY
12 | TRBJ2-3 | TRBV6-1 | TRBD2 | ASRAGGATDTQY
16 | TRBJ2-7 | TRBV12-3/TRBV12-4 | NA | TCSFAGQRYGTGNEQY
13 | TRBJ2-1 | TRBV5-1 | NA | ASSPDRPGLIEQF
13 | TRBJ2-6 | TRBV20-1 | NA | SARDLGPGANVLT
13 | TRBJ2-5 | TRBV9 | TRBD2 | ASSLAGALQETQY
11 | TRBJ2-7 | TRBV10-2 | NA | ASSAGRGYEQY
10 | TRBJ2-7 | TRBV5-1 | NA | ASSRNGDEQY
10 | TRBJ2-1 | TRBV7-6 | NA | ASSNGAPEQF
14 | TRBJ2-1 | TRBV4-1 | NA | ASSLQTGASYNEQF
13 | TRBJ1-2 | TRBV2 | NA | ASSEWTDLFYGYT
12 | TRBJ2-3 | TRBV19 | NA | ASMEGGPGDTQY
12 | TRBJ2-2 | TRBV10-3 | NA | AIRPGLQTGELF
11 | TRBJ1-2 | TRBV12-3/TRBV12-4 | NA | ASSLRRGYGYT
13 | TRBJ1-3 | TRBV11-2 | TRBD1 | ASSTGQGGGNTIY
15 | TRBJ2-1 | TRBV5-1 | TRBD2 | ASSLVGLAGAYNEQF
12 | TRBJ2-3 | TRBV5-1 | NA | ASRTDGTPNTQY
14 | TRBJ1-5 | TRBV12-3/TRBV12-4 | NA | ASSLGALGYNQPQH
10 | TRBJ2-5 | TRBV5-4 | NA | ASSGGQETQY
12 | TRBJ2-4 | TRBV3-1 | TRBD2 | ASSRGGAKNIQY
12 | TRBJ1-2 | TRBV9 | TRBD1 | ASAPLGRGYGYT
12 | TRBJ2-2 | TRBV14 | NA | ASARHTNTGELF
11 | TRBJ2-5 | TRBV20-1 | NA | SGLTRLQETQY
12 | TRBJ1-1 | TRBV12-3/TRBV12-4 | NA | ASSFMRTATEAF
10 | TRBJ1-2 | TRBV30 | NA | AWTPGGGGYT
12 | TRBJ2-7 | TRBV21-1 | NA | ASNLPGFVYEQY
13 | TRBJ2-5 | TRBV5-6 | NA | ASSLVVEYQETQY
12 | TRBJ2-7 | TRBV6-1 | NA | ASSDRGGPYEQY
13 | TRBJ2-6 | TRBV7-2 | NA | ASSSLFSGANVLT
11 | TRBJ1-1 | TRBV20-1 | NA | SALGGGSTEAF
17 | TRBJ2-1 | TRBV6-1 | NA | ASSRNRGIAGSSYNEQF
12 | TRBJ2-5 | TRBV12-3/TRBV12-4 | NA | ASSNSLYQETQY
13 | TRBJ2-3 | TRBV6-2/TRBV6-3 | TRBD2 | ASSFGTRNTDTQY
13 | TRBJ2-5 | TRBV27 | TRBD1 | ASSSPGQGVETQY
17 | TRBJ2-7 | TRBV19 | NA | ASSIPTRQVLTDSYEQY
12 | TRBJ1-2 | TRBV20-1 | TRBD1 | SAREDRARYGYT
14 | TRBJ2-3 | TRBV4-1 | TRBD2 | ASSLGLARSTDTQY
12 | TRBJ2-3 | TRBV28 | NA | ASSPSLAGTGKY
12 | TRBJ1-5 | TRBV7-2 | NA | ASSLVEGDQPQH